The clone carrying this TCR beta chain appeared a few times. These data originate in a study of T-cell reconstitution after alpha-beta-depleted transplantation in children. Unique molecular identifiers were incorporated when the TCRbeta library was constructed. Via MiXCR, TCRdb re-called the PCR reads, giving one row per CDR3 protein. The sample holds fewer than 400,000 distinct CDR3 sequences, 20% seen once. The germline CDR1 and CDR2 sequences are SQVTM and ANQGSEA. The CDR3 totals 14 residues. The V and J ends lost 3 bases and 5 bases, in that order; junction bases with no gene match: 9. This sequence originates from a human donor who donated a stem cell graft to a child with acute myeloid leukemia. The genes are TRBV29-1 and TRBJ2-5; 7 positions match TRBD1. This sample comprised PBMCs from the stem cell graft donor, obtained from the stem cell graft. The CDR3 here is CSVDLDRITETQYF. DNA of the CDR3: TGCAGCGTTGACCTGGACAGGATAACGGAGACCCAGTACTTC. Looking up the rest from reference TRBV29-1 and TRBJ2-5 gives the full variable domain: SAVISQKPSRDICQRGTSLTIQCQVDSQVTMMFWYRQQPGQSLTLIATANQGSEATYESGFVIDKFPISRPNLTFSTLTVSNMSPEDSSIYLCSVDLDRITETQYFGPGTRLLVL.